This T cell receptor beta chain was obtained from a study of vaccination and CD4 T cells after COVID-19. Study-wide context: In culture, cells were exposed to overlapping spike peptides from SARS-CoV-2, HCoV-NL63, HCoV-OC43 and HCoV-229E.

Study results and caveats: Median SARS-CoV-2-reactive clonotypes rose from roughly 22 to 38, not significantly.

Treatment defined: approximately 11-day PBMC culture with coronavirus spike peptide pools or control peptides (ViraFEST assay). As to this clonotype: The antigen is not known.

The CDR3 is 14 amino acids. CDR1 and CDR2 (germline): LNHNV, YYDKDF (reference sequence). Trimming stripped 0 bases from V and 2 bases from J, with 7 bases between. Researchers used the Oncomine TCR Beta short-read assay to sequence DNA from cultured CD4+ T cells. Via MiXCR, TCRdb re-called the PCR reads, giving one row per CDR3 protein. The table includes 17,000 or so distinct CDR3 sequences, 70% detected once. Material: CD4+ T cells from blood, cultured in vitro. The sequence was obtained from a human donor who had recovered from COVID-19. The chain carries TRBV15 and TRBJ1-2; D ambiguous. The CDR3, as DNA: TGTGCCACCAGCAGAGATAGAGGGAACTATGGCTACACCTTC. It codes for CATSRDRGNYGYTF.